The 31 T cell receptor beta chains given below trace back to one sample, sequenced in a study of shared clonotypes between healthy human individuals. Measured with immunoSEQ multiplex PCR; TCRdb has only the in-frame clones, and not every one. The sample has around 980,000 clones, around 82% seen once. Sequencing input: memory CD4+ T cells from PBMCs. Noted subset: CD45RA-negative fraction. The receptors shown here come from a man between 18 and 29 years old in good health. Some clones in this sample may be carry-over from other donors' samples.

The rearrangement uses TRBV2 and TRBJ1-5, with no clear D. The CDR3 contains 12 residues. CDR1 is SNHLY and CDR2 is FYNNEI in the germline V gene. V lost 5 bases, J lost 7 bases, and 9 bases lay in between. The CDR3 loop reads CASSRLGQPQHF. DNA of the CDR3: TGTGCCAGCAGTAGGCTAGGGCAGCCCCAGCATTTT.

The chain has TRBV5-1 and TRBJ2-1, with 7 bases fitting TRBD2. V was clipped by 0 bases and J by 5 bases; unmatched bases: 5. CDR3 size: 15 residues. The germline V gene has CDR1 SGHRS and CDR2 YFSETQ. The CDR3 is CASSLAPSGDNEQFF. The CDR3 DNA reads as TGCGCCAGCAGCTTGGCGCCTAGCGGAGACAATGAGCAGTTCTTC.

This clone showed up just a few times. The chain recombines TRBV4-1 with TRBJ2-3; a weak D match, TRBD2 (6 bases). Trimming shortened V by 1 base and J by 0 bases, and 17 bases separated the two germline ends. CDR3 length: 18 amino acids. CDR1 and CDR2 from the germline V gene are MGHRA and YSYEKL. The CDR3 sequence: CASSQVGGSGTSTDTQYF. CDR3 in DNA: TGCGCCAGCAGCCAAGTTGGGGGTAGCGGCACTAGCACAGATACGCAGTATTTT.

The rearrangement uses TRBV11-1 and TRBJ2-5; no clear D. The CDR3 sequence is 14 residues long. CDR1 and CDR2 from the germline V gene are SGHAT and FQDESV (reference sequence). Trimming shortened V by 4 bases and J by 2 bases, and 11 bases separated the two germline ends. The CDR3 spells CASSSRQAQETQYF. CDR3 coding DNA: TGTGCCAGCAGCTCACGGCAGGCTCAAGAGACCCAGTACTTC.

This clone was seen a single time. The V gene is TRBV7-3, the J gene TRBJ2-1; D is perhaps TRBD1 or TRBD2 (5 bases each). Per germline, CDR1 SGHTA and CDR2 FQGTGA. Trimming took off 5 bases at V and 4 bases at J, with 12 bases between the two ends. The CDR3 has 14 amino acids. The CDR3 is CASSPTGRYNEQFF. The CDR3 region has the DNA TGTGCCAGCAGCCCCACGGGGCGATACAATGAGCAGTTCTTC.

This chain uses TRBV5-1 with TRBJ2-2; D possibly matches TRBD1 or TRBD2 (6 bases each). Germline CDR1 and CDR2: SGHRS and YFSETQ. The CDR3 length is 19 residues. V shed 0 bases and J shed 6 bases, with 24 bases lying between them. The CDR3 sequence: CASSLEPGDWTGGPGELFF. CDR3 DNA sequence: TGCGCCAGCAGCTTGGAACCCGGGGACTGGACCGGGGGCCCCGGGGAGCTGTTTTTT.

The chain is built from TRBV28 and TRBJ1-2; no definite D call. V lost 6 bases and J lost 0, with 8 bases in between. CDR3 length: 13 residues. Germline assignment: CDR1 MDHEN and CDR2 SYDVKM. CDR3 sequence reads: CASREGTNYGYTF. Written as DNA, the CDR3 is TGTGCCAGCAGAGAAGGGACTAACTATGGCTACACCTTC.

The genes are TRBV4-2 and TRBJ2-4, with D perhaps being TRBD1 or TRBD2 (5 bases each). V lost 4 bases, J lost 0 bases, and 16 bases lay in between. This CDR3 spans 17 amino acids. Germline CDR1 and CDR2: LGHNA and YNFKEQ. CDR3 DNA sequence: TGTGCCAGCAGCCGAGGAGACCGGGACGTAGCCAAAAACATTCAGTACTTC. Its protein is CASSRGDRDVAKNIQYF.

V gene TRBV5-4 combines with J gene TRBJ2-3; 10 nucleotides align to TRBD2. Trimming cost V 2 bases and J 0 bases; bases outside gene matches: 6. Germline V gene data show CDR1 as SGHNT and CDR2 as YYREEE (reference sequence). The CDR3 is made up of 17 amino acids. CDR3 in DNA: TGTGCCAGCAGCTTAACTAGCGGGACGACTAGCACAGATACGCAGTATTTT. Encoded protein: CASSLTSGTTSTDTQYF.

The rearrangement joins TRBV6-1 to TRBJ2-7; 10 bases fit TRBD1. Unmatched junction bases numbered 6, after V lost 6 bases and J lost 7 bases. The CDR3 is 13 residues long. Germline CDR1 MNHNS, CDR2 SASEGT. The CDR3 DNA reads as TGTGCCAGCAGACGACAGGGGGCTCGTGAGCAGTACTTC. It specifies CASRRQGAREQYF.

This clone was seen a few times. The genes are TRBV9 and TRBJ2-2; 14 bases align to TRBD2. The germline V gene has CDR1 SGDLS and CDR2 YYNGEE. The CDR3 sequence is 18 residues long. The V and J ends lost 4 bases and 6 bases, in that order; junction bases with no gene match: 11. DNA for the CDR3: TGTGCCAGCAGCACCCGGCGGGGACTAGCGGGAGCCGCCGGGGAGCTGTTTTTT. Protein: CASSTRRGLAGAAGELFF.

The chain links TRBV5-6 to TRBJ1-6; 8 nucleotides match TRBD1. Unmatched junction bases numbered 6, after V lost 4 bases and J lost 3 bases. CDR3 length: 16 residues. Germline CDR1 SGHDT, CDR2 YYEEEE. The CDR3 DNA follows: TGTGCCAGCAGCCGCAACGGACAGGGCTATAATTCACCCCTCCACTTT. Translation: CASSRNGQGYNSPLHF.

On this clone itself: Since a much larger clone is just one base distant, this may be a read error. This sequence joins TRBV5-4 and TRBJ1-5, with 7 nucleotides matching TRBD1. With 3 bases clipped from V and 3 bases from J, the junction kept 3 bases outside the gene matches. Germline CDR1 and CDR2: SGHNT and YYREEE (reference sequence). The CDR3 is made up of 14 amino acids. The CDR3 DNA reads TGTGCCAGCAGCTCGGGACAGCTCAATCAGCCCCAGCATTTT. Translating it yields CASSSGQLNQPQHF.

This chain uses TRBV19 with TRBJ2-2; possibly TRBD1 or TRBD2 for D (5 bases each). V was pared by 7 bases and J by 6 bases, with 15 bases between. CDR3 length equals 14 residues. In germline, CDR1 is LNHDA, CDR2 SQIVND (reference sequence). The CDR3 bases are TGTGCCAGTACCCTAGTGAGGGGTCCCGGGGAGCTGTTTTTT. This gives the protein CASTLVRGPGELFF.

CDR3 nucleotides: TGCGCCAGCAGCTTGACTCAGGGAGGGACTGGCTACACCTTC. Translation: CASSLTQGGTGYTF. V usage is TRBV5-1 and J usage is TRBJ1-2, with D perhaps TRBD1 (5 bases). The CDR3 is made up of 14 amino acids. Deletions cut 1 base from V and 7 bases from J, with 14 bases between. Germline lookup yields CDR1 SGHRS and CDR2 YFSETQ.

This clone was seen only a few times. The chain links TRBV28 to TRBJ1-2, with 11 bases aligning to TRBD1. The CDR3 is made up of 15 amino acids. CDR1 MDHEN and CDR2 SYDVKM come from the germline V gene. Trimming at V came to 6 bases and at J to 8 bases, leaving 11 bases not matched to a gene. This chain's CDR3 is CASSPLGQGEWGYTF. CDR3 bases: TGTGCCAGCAGCCCCTTGGGACAGGGGGAGTGGGGCTACACCTTC.

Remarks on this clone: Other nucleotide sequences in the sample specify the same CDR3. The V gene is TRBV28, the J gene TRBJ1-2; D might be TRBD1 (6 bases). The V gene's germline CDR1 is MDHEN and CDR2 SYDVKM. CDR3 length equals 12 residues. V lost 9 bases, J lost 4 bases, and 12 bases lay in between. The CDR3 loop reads CASSLGGYGYTF. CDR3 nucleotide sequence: TGTGCCAGTAGCCTAGGGGGCTATGGCTACACCTTC.

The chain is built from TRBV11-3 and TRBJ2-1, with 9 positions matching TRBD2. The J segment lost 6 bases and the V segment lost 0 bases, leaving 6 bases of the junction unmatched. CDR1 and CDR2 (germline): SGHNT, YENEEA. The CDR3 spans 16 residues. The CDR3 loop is CASSLDPASGINEQFF. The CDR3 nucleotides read TGTGCCAGCAGCTTAGATCCGGCTAGCGGGATCAATGAGCAGTTCTTC. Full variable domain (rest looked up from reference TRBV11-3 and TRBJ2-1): EAGVVQSPRYKIIEKKQPVAFWCNPISGHNTLYWYLQNLGQGPELLIRYENEEAVDDSQLPKDRFSAERLKGVDSTLKIQPAELGDSAVYLCASSLDPASGINEQFFGPGTRLTVL.

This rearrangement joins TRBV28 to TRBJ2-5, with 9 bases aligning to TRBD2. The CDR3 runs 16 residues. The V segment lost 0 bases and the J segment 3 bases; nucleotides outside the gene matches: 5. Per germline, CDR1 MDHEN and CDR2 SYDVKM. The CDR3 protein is CASSLWGASGKETQYF. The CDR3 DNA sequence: TGTGCCAGCAGTTTATGGGGGGCTAGCGGGAAAGAGACCCAGTACTTC.

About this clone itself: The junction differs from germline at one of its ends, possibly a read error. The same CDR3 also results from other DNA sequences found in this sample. DNA for the CDR3: TGTGCCTGGAGGGATTACAACGAGCAGTTCTTC. Residues: CAWRDYNEQFF. V is TRBV30 and J is TRBJ2-1; D not resolved. Germline V CDR1 and CDR2: GTSNPN, SVGIG (reference sequence). The CDR3 contains 11 residues.

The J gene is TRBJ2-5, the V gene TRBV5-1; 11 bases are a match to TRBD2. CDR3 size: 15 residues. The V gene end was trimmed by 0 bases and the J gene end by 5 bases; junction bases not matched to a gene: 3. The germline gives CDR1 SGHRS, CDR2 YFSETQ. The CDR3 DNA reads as TGCGCCAGCAGCTTGGAACTAGCGGGAGCGGAGACCCAGTACTTC. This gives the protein CASSLELAGAETQYF.

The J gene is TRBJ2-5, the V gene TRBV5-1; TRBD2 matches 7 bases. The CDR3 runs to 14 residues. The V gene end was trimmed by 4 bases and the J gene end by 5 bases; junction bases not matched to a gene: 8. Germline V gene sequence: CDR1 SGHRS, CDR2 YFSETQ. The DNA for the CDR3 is TGCGCCAGCAGCCCGGAACTAGCGAGGGAGACCCAGTACTTC. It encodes CASSPELARETQYF.

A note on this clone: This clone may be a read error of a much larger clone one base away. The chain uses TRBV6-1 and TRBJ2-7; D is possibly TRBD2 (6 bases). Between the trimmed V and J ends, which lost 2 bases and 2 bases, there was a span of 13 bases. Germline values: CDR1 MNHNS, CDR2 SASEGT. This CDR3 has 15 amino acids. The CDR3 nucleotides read TGTGCCAGCAGTGAAAGCCTAGCGCGAACCTACGAGCAGTACTTC. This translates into CASSESLARTYEQYF.

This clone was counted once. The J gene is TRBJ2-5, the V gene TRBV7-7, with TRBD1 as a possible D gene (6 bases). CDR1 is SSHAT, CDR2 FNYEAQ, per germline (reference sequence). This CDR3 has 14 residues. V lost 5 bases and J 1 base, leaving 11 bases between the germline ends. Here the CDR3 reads CASSRGQLQETQYF. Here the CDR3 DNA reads TGTGCCAGCAGCCGCGGACAGCTCCAAGAGACCCAGTACTTC. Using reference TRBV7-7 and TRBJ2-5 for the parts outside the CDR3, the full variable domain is GAGVSQSPRYKVTKRGQDVTLRCDPISSHATLYWYQQALGQGPEFLTYFNYEAQPDKSGLPSDRFSAERPEGSISTLTIQRTEQRDSAMYRCASSRGQLQETQYFGPGTRLLVL.

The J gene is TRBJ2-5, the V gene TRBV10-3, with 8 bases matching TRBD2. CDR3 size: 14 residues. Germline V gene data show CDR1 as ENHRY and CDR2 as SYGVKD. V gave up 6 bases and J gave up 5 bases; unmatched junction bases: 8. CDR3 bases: TGTGCCATCAGCCTACTAGCGGCCGTGGAGACCCAGTACTTC. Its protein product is CAISLLAAVETQYF.

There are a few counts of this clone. The CDR3 here is CASSETGTGGDYGYTF. Written as DNA, the CDR3 is TGTGCCAGCAGTGAAACCGGGACAGGGGGGGACTATGGCTACACCTTC. The rearrangement joins TRBV2 to TRBJ1-2; 11 bases fit TRBD1. The length of the CDR3 is 16 residues. Germline CDR1 and CDR2: SNHLY and FYNNEI. The ends lost 2 bases at V and 3 bases at J; junction bases unmatched: 5. Looking up the rest from reference TRBV2 and TRBJ1-2 gives the full variable domain: EPEVTQTPSHQVTQMGQEVILRCVPISNHLYFYWYRQILGQKVEFLVSFYNNEISEKSEIFDDQFSVERPDGSNFTLKIRSTKLEDSAMYFCASSETGTGGDYGYTFGSGTRLTVV.

The CDR3 loop reads CASSHRYRDRVNSPLHF. The CDR3 nucleotides are TGTGCCAGCAGCCACAGATACCGGGACAGAGTAAATTCACCCCTCCACTTT. The chain carries TRBV7-6 and TRBJ1-6; 7 bases are a match to TRBD1. V lost 5 bases and J lost 7; bases outside the gene matches: 14. CDR1 and CDR2 from the germline V gene are SGHVS and FNYEAQ. This CDR3 is 17 amino acids long.

The CDR3 bases are TGCGCCAGCAGTGACGGGACCTACAATGAGCAGTTCTTC. As protein: CASSDGTYNEQFF. This chain connects TRBV5-1 to TRBJ2-1; D possibly corresponds to TRBD2 (5 bases). This CDR3 is 13 amino acids long. Germline-derived CDR1 and CDR2 are SGHRS and YFSETQ. With 5 bases removed from V and 2 bases from J, the gap between germline ends came to 8 bases.

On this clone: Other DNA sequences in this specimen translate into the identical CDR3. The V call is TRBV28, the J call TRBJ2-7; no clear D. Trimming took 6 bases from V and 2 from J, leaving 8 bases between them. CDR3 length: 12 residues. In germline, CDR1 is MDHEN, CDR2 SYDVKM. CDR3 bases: TGTGCCAGCAGCCCCCTGGCCTACGAGCAGTACTTC. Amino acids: CASSPLAYEQYF.

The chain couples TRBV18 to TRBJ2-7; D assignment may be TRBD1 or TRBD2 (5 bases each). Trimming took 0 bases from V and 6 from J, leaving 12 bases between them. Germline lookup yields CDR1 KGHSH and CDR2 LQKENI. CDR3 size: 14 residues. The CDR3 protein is CASSPPNTGAEQYF. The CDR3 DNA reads TGTGCCAGCTCACCACCGAATACCGGGGCCGAGCAGTACTTC.

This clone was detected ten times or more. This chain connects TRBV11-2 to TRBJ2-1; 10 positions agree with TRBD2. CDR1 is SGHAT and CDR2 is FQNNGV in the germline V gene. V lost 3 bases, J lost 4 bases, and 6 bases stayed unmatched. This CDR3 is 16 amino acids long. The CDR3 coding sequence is TGTGCCAGCAGCTTTAGACTAGCGGGCATGTACAATGAGCAGTTCTTC. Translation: CASSFRLAGMYNEQFF.